The clone carrying this T cell receptor beta chain was detected only a few times. The sample originates from a study of cytomegalovirus exposure and HLA in healthy donors. With 60 Vbeta and 13 Jbeta primers, the PCR was carried out. The table came from immunoSEQ multiplex PCR; TCRdb's copy has only in-frame clones and leaves some out. The table has about 120,000 clones, 15% seen once. This CDR3 has 13 amino acids. The V gene's germline CDR1 is SEHNR and CDR2 FQNEAQ (reference sequence). Trimming took 1 base from V and 6 from J, leaving 8 bases between them. The sample was PBMCs. This chain joins TRBV7-9 and TRBJ2-3, with D hard to call. The clonotype comes from a woman younger than 30 in good health and CMV-seronegative. CDR3 residues: CASSLGTRDTQYF. The CDR3 DNA is TGTGCCAGCAGCTTAGGAACGAGGGATACGCAGTATTTT.